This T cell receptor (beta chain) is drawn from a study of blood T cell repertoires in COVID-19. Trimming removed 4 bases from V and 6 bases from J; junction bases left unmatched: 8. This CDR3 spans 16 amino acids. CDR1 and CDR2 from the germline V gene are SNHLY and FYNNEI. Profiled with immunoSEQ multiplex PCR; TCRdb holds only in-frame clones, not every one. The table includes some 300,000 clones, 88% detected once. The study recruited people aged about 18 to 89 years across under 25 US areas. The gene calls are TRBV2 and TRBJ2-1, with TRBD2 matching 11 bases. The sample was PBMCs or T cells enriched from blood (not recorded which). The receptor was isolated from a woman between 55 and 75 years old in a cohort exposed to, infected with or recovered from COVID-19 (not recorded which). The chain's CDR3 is CASSAIIAGGPNEQFF. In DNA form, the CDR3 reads TGTGCCAGCAGTGCAATAATAGCGGGAGGGCCCAATGAGCAGTTCTTC.